Listed here is a single TCR beta chain. The record originates from a study of technical replicates of blood from a few donors. Sequenced by immunoSEQ multiplex PCR; TCRdb stores in-frame clones only, minus some. Altogether tens of thousands of clones are present, roughly 93% being singletons, with the ten largest covering 0.2% to 0.25%. Germline V gives CDR1 KGHSH, CDR2 LQKENI. There are 14 residues in the CDR3. V shed 2 bases and J shed 0 bases, with 7 bases lying between them. The rearrangement joins TRBV18 to TRBJ1-1; D remains ambiguous. The source material was T cells isolated from PBMCs. The sequence was obtained from a human donor in good health. This CDR3 reads CASSPGALNTEAFF. CDR3 nucleotide sequence: TGTGCCAGCTCACCAGGAGCATTGAACACTGAAGCTTTCTTT. Combining the CDR3 with reference TRBV18 and TRBJ1-1 gives the whole variable domain NAGVMQNPRHLVRRRGQEARLRCSPMKGHSHVYWYRQLPEEGLKFMVYLQKENIIDESGMPKERFSAEFPKEGPSILRIQQVVRGDSAAYFCASSPGALNTEAFFGQGTRLTVV.